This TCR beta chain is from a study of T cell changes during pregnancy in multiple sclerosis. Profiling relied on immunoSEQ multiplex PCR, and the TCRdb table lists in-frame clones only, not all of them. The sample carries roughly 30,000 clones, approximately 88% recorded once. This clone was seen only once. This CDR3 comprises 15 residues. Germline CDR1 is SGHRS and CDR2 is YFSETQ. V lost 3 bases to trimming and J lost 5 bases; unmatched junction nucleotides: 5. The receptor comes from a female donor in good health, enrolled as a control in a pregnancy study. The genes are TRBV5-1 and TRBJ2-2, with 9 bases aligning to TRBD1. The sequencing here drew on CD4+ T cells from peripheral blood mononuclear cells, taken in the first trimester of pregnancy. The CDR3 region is CASSWTGVETGELFF. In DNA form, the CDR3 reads TGCGCCAGCAGCTGGACAGGGGTAGAGACCGGGGAGCTGTTTTTT.